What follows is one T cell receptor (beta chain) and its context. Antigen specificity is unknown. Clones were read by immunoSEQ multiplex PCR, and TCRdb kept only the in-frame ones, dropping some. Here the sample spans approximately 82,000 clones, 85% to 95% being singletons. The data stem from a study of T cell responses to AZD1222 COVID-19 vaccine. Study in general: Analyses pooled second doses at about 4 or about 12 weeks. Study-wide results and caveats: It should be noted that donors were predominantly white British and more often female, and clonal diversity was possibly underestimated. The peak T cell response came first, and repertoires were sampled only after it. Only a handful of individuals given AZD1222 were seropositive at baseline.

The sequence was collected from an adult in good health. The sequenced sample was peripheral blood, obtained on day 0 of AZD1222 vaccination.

CDR3 coding DNA: TGCAGTGCGCTGACCTCCTACGAGCAGTACTTC. Its translation: CSALTSYEQYF. The V call is TRBV20-1, the J call TRBJ2-7; D is unclear. CDR3 size: 11 residues. Germline V gives CDR1 DFQATT, CDR2 SNEGSKA (reference sequence). V dropped 6 bases and J dropped 0 bases, with 6 bases sitting between them.